The 15 T cell receptor beta chains below come from one sample, sequenced in a study of cytotoxic CD8 clonotypes in ibrutinib-treated CLL. The protocol was immunoSEQ multiplex PCR, while the TCRdb copy is restricted to in-frame clones and leaves out a portion. The sample contains under 200,000 clones, 70% to 85% of which appear only once. The source material was PBMCs, sampled after 12 months of ibrutinib treatment. Source of these receptors: a human donor with chronic lymphocytic leukemia.

Concerning this clone itself: This same CDR3 is encoded by further DNA sequences in the sample. The chain is built from TRBV7-2 and TRBJ1-5; D remains ambiguous. Trimming took off 4 bases at V and 4 bases at J, with 5 bases between the two ends. This CDR3 is 12 amino acids long. Germline V lookup: CDR1 SGHTA, CDR2 FQGNSA. CDR3 loop: CASSSYNQPQHF. The CDR3 nucleotides read TGTGCCAGCAGCTCCTATAATCAGCCCCAGCATTTT.

This clone has a handful of counts. The rearrangement joins TRBV27 to TRBJ1-5; D is ambiguous. Germline CDR1 reads MNHEY; CDR2 reads SMNVEV (reference sequence). The CDR3 is 13 residues long. Trimming cost V 6 bases and J 2 bases, with 8 bases left between them. The CDR3, as DNA: TGTGCCAGCAGAATAGAAGGCAATCAGCCCCAGCATTTT. This codes for CASRIEGNQPQHF.

This rearrangement joins TRBV28 to TRBJ1-2, with D hard to call. The CDR3 is 15 residues long. V was clipped by 6 bases and J by 0 bases, with 14 bases between them. Germline CDR1 and CDR2: MDHEN and SYDVKM. This CDR3 reads CASSSPRRANYGYTF. Written as DNA, the CDR3 is TGTGCCAGCAGCTCCCCCCGGCGGGCTAACTATGGCTACACCTTC.

This clone was observed once. The chain is built from TRBV6-5 and TRBJ1-2; D perhaps matches TRBD1 (6 bases). The ends were cut back, 8 bases at V and 8 bases at J, with 21 bases in the middle. This CDR3 has 14 amino acids. The germline V gene encodes CDR1 MNHEY and CDR2 SVGAGI. This CDR3 reads CASVEDSRLLGYTF. DNA of the CDR3: TGTGCCAGCGTGGAGGACAGCCGCCTCCTCGGCTACACCTTC.

CDR3 sequence (DNA): TGCGCCAGCAGCTTGGACGGGGGGGCCGGCAATGAGCAGTTCTTC. Protein product: CASSLDGGAGNEQFF. This chain uses TRBV5-1 with TRBJ2-1, with 8 bases matching TRBD2. Trimming took 0 bases from V and 6 from J; bases not matched to a gene: 5. CDR1 and CDR2 from the germline V gene are SGHRS and YFSETQ. The CDR3 consists of 15 residues.

The chain recombines TRBV28 with TRBJ2-7; D gene unclear. The CDR3 has 12 amino acids. V was pared by 6 bases and J by 3 bases, with 9 bases between. Germline assignment: CDR1 MDHEN and CDR2 SYDVKM. The CDR3 nucleotides read TGTGCCAGCAGGAGTGTTGGCTACGAGCAGTACTTC. Translated: CASRSVGYEQYF.

The chain is built from TRBV7-9 and TRBJ1-2; 8 positions agree with TRBD1. The CDR3 totals 14 residues. With 5 bases clipped from V and 3 bases from J, the junction kept 5 bases outside the gene matches. CDR1 is SEHNR and CDR2 is FQNEAQ in the germline V gene (reference sequence). The CDR3 protein is CASSPGTGYYGYTF. For the CDR3, the DNA is TGTGCCAGCAGCCCAGGGACAGGATACTATGGCTACACCTTC. Full variable domain (outside the CDR3, taken from reference TRBV7-9 and TRBJ1-2): DTGVSQNPRHKITKRGQNVTFRCDPISEHNRLYWYRQTLGQGPEFLTYFQNEAQLEKSRLLSDRFSAERPKGSFSTLEIQRTEQGDSAMYLCASSPGTGYYGYTFGSGTRLTVV.

The chain is built from TRBV7-9 and TRBJ2-7; D gene ambiguous. This CDR3 spans 13 amino acids. Looked up from germline, CDR1 is SEHNR and CDR2 is FQNEAQ (reference sequence). Trimming removed 1 base at V and 3 bases at J, with 7 bases between. CDR3 nucleotides: TGTGCCAGCAGCTTAGAGATTCTCTACGAGCAGTACTTC. This sequence encodes CASSLEILYEQYF.

This clone has just a few counts. The chain joins TRBV19 to TRBJ1-5; no definite D call. Per the germline V gene, CDR1 is LNHDA and CDR2 is SQIVND (reference sequence). Trimming stripped 6 bases from V and 5 bases from J, with 11 bases between. This CDR3 has 13 residues. The CDR3 protein is CASSSQIHQPQHF. In DNA form, the CDR3 reads TGTGCCAGTAGCTCACAGATTCATCAGCCCCAGCATTTT.

The chain links TRBV7-3 to TRBJ2-2, with D maybe TRBD2 (5 bases). The germline gives CDR1 SGHTA, CDR2 FQGTGA. There are 16 residues in the CDR3. Trimming stripped 2 bases from V and 0 bases from J, with 10 bases between. The DNA of the CDR3 is TGTGCCAGCAGCTTATACGGCGGGCCGAACACCGGGGAGCTGTTTTTT. Encoded protein: CASSLYGGPNTGELFF.

The chain couples TRBV5-1 to TRBJ2-1; the match to TRBD2 covers 13 bases. The CDR3 loop spans 16 amino acids. Per germline, CDR1 SGHRS and CDR2 YFSETQ. V lost 4 bases to trimming and J lost 1 base; unmatched junction nucleotides: 2. CDR3 sequence reads: CASSTGLAGSYNEQFF. CDR3 in DNA: TGCGCCAGCAGCACGGGACTAGCGGGGTCCTACAATGAGCAGTTCTTC.

Only a few counts were recorded for this clone. V and J are TRBV2 and TRBJ1-1; D is undetermined. Between the trimmed V and J ends, which lost 9 bases and 1 base, there was a span of 12 bases. The CDR3 extends over 13 amino acids. CDR1 is SNHLY and CDR2 is FYNNEI in the germline V gene. The CDR3 DNA follows: TGTGCCAGGGGAAAGAAACGGAACACTGAAGCTTTCTTT. Its translation is CARGKKRNTEAFF.

The V and J genes are TRBV11-3 and TRBJ2-7, with TRBD1 matching 7 bases. Looked up from germline, CDR1 is SGHNT and CDR2 is YENEEA. J gave up 3 bases and V 5 bases, and 4 bases lay outside the gene matches. The CDR3 sequence is 13 residues long. CDR3 coding DNA: TGTGCCAGCAGCCGGGGACAGAACTACGAGCAGTACTTC. Amino acids: CASSRGQNYEQYF.

This sequence joins TRBV6-1 and TRBJ2-5; D unresolved. Germline values: CDR1 MNHNS, CDR2 SASEGT. CDR3 length equals 14 residues. Deletions cut 2 bases from V and 2 bases from J, with 9 bases between. As DNA, the CDR3 is TGTGCCAGCAGTGAATCGGCAGGTCAAGAGACCCAGTACTTC. Translating gives CASSESAGQETQYF.

The chain links TRBV6-1 to TRBJ1-4; 8 nucleotides agree with TRBD1. V gave up 6 bases and J gave up 5 bases; unmatched junction bases: 5. Germline CDR1 MNHNS, CDR2 SASEGT. This CDR3 is 14 amino acids long. CDR3 sequence: CASRLTGANEKLFF. CDR3 in DNA: TGTGCCAGCAGACTGACAGGGGCGAATGAAAAACTGTTTTTT.